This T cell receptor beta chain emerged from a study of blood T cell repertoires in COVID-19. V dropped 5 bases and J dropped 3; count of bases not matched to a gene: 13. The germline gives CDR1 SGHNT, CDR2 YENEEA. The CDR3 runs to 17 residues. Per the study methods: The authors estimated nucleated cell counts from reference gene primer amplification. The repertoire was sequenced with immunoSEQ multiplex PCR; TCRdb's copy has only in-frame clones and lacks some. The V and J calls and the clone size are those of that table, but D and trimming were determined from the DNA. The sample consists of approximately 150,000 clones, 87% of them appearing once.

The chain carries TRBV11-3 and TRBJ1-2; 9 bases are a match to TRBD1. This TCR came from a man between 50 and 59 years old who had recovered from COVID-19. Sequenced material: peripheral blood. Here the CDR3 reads CASSPWTGDEGDYGYTF. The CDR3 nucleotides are TGTGCCAGCAGCCCCTGGACAGGGGATGAGGGCGACTATGGCTACACCTTC. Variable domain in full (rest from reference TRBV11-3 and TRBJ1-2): EAGVVQSPRYKIIEKKQPVAFWCNPISGHNTLYWYLQNLGQGPELLIRYENEEAVDDSQLPKDRFSAERLKGVDSTLKIQPAELGDSAVYLCASSPWTGDEGDYGYTFGSGTRLTVV.